This record concerns one T cell receptor (beta chain) sequence. Its antigen remains unknown. Other DNA sequences within the sample encode an identical CDR3. This sample was taken from a study of shared clonotypes between healthy human individuals. Overall study context: Each donor contributed plates that comprised three CD4 naive, three CD4 memory, two CD8 naive and one CD8 memory.

Study observations and caveats: About 5% of naive CD4 clonotypes were common to a handful of donors.

Germline V CDR1 and CDR2: SGHRS, YFSETQ. V shed 3 bases and J shed 1 base, with 2 bases lying between them. The CDR3 extends over 11 amino acids. Data came from immunoSEQ multiplex PCR; TCRdb stores just in-frame clones and leaves some out. The sample has approximately 1,500,000 clones, about 96% seen once; the top ten hold about 1.2%. Sequencing was performed on naive CD4+ T cells sorted from blood. Sample subset: CD45RA+ positively selected. The TCR was taken from a man aged 25 to 40 in good health. The V and J genes are TRBV5-1 and TRBJ2-7; D is uncertain. The CDR3 region has the DNA TGCGCCAGCAGCTCATCCTACGAGCAGTACTTC. The encoded protein is CASSSSYEQYF.